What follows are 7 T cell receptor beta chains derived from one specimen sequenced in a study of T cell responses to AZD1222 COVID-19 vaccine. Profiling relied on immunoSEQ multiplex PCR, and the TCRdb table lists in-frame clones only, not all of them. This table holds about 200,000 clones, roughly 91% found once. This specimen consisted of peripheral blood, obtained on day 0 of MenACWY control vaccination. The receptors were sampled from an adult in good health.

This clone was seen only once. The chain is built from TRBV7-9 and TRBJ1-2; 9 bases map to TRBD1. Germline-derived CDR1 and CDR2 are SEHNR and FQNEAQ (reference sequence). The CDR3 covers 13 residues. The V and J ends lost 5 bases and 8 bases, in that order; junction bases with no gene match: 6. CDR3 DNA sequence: TGTGCCAGCAGCATCGGACAGGGGTACGGCTACACCTTC. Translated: CASSIGQGYGYTF.

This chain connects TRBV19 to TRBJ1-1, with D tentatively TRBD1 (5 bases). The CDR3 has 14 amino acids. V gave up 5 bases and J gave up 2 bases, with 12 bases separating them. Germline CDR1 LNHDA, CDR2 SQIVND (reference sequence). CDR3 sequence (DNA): TGTGCCAGTAGTCTCATGAGGGGAAACACTGAAGCTTTCTTT. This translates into CASSLMRGNTEAFF.

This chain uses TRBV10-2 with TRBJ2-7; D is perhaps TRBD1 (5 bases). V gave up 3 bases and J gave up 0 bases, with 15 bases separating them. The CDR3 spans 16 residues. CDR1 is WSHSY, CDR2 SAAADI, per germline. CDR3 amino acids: CASSEAGPTSSYEQYF. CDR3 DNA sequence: TGCGCCAGCAGTGAAGCAGGGCCCACCAGCTCCTACGAGCAGTACTTC.

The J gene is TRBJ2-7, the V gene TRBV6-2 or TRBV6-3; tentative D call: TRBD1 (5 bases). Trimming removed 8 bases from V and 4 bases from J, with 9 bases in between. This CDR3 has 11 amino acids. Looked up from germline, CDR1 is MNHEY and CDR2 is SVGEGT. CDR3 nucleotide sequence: TGTGCCAGCGGCCAGGGTTACGAGCAGTACTTC. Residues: CASGQGYEQYF.

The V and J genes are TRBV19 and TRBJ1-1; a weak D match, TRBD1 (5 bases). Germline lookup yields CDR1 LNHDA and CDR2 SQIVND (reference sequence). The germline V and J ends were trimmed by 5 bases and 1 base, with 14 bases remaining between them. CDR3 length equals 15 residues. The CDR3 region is CASSPPQGTNTEAFF. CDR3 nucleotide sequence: TGTGCCAGTAGTCCTCCCCAGGGCACGAACACTGAAGCTTTCTTT.

The CDR3 DNA is TGTGCCAGCTCACGGACTAGCGGGGTCCAGGACGAGCAGTACTTC. Translation: CASSRTSGVQDEQYF. J is TRBJ2-7 and V is TRBV18; 12 nucleotides align to TRBD2. The CDR3 is made up of 15 amino acids. V was clipped by 4 bases and J by 5 bases; unmatched bases: 6. Per the germline V gene, CDR1 is KGHSH and CDR2 is LQKENI.

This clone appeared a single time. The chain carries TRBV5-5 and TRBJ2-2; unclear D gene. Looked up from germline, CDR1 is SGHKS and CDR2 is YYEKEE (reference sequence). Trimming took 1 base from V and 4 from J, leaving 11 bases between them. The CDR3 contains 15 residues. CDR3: CASSLYGQSTGELFF. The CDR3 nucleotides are TGTGCCAGCAGCTTGTACGGGCAGAGCACCGGGGAGCTGTTTTTT.